The entry below gives a single T cell receptor (beta chain) sequence along with its context. No antigen is known for it. The data stem from a study of glioma-infiltrating T cells after dendritic cell vaccination. Whole-study context: Samples are from glioblastoma patients in Phase I and II dendritic cell vaccine trials. Study results and caveats: Only a small number of patients had complete blood and tumor samples.

As for time point: after dendritic cell vaccination, including at tumor progression/relapse. Germline values: CDR1 MNHNS, CDR2 SASEGT. This CDR3 contains 15 residues. The V gene end was trimmed by 7 bases and the J gene end by 3 bases; junction bases not matched to a gene: 8. The method was immunoSEQ multiplex PCR; TCRdb's version includes in-frame clones alone and lacks a portion of them. The data show approximately 99,000 clones, around 80% seen once. This TCR was sampled from a human donor with glioblastoma. This sequence joins TRBV6-1 and TRBJ2-7; 11 bases are a match to TRBD2. The sequenced sample was blood, obtained after dendritic cell vaccination. The CDR3 DNA reads TGTGCCAGCAATCCGTTAGCGGGGGGGGGCTACGAGCAGTACTTC. It translates to CASNPLAGGGYEQYF.